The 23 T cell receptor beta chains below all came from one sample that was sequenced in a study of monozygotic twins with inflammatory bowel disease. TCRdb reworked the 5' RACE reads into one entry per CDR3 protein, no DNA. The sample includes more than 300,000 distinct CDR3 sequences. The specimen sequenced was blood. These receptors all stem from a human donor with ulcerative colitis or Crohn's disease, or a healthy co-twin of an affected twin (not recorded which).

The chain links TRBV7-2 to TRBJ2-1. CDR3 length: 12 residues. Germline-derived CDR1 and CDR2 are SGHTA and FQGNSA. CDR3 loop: CASSLDVFEQFF.

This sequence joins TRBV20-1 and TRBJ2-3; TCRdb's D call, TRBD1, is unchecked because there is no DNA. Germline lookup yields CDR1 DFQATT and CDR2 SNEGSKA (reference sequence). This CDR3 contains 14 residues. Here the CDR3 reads CSARDRRETDTQYF.

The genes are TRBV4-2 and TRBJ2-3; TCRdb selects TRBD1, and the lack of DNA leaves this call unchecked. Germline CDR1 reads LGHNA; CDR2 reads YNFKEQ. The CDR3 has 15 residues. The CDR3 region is CASRPTQPGTDTQYF.

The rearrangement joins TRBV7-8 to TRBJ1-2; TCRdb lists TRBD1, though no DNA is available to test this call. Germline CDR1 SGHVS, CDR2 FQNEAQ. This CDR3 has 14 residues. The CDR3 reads CASSLGSGNYGYTF. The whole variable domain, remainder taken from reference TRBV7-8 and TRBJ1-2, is GAGVSQSPRYKVAKRGQDVALRCDPISGHVSLFWYQQALGQGPEFLTYFQNEAQLDKSGLPSDRFFAERPEGSVSTLKIQRTQQEDSAVYLCASSLGSGNYGYTFGSGTRLTVV.

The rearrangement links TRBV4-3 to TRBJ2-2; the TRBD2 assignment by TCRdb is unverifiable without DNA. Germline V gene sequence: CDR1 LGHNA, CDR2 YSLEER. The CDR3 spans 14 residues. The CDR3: CASSQSGGAGELFF.

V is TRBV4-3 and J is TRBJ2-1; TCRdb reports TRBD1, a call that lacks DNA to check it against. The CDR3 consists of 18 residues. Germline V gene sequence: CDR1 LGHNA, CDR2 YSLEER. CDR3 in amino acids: CASSQVLGRGTFYNEQFF.

The CDR3: CASSLRKLAGTYNEQFF. This chain links TRBV27 with TRBJ2-1; checking the TCRdb D call of TRBD2 is not possible without DNA. CDR1 is MNHEY, CDR2 SMNVEV, per germline (reference sequence). This CDR3 contains 17 residues.

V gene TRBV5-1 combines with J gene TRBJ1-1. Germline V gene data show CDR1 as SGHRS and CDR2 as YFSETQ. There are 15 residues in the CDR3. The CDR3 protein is CASSLAGRADTEAFF.

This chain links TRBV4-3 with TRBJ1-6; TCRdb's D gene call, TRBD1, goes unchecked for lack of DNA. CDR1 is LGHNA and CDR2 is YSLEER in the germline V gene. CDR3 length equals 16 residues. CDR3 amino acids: CASSQQGTGDNSPLHF.

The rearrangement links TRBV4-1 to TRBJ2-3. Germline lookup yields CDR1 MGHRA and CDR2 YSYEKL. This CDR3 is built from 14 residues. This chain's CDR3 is CASRRVLAPDTQYF.

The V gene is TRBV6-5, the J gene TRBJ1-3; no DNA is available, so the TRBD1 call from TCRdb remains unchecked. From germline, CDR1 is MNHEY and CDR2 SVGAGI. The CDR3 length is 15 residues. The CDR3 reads CASSYSIGGGNTIYF.

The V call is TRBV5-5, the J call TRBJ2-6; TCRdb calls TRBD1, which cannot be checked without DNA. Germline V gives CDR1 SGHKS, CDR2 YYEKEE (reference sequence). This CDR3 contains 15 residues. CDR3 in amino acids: CASSLAGTGANVLTF.

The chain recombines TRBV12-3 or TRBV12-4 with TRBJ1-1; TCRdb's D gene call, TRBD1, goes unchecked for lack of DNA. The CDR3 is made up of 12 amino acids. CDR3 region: CATGQPYTEAFF.

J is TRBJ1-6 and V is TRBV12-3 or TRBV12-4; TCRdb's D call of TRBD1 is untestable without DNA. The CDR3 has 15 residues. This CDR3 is CASRREGAQNSPLHF.

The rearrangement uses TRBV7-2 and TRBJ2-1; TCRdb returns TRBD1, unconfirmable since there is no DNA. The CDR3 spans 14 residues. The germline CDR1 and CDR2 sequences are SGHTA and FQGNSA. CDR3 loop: CASSLVGQIDEQFF.

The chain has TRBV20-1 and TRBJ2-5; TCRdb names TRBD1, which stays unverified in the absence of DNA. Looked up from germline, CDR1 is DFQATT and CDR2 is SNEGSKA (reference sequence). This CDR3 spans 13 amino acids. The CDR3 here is CSAGTGSLETQYF.

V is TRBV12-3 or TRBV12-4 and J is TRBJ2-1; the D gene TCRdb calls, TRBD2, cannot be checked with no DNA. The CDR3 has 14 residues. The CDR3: CASTRTSEGNEQFF.

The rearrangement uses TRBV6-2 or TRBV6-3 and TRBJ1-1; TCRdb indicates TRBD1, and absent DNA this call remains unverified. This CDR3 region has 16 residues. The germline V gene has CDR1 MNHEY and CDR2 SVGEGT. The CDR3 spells CASSYTGTGRHTEAFF.

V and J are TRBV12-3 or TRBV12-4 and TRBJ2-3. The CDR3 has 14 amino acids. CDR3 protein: CASSSADKVVTQYF.

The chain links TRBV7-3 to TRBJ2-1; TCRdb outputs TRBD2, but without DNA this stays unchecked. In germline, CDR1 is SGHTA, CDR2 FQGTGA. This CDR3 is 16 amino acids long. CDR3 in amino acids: CASSFLAGGVYNEQFF.

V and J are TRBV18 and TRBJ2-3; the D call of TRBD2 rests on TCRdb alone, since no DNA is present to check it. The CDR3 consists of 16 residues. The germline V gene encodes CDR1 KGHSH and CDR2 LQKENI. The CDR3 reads CASSLAGTSVTDTQYF.

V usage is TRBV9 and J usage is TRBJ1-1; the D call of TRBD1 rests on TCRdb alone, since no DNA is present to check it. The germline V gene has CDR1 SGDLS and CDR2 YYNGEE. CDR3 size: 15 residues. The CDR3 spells CASRGLGGDGTEAFF. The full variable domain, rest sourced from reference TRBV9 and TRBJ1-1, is DSGVTQTPKHLITATGQRVTLRCSPRSGDLSVYWYQQSLDQGLQFLIQYYNGEERAKGNILERFSAQQFPDLHSELNLSSLELGDSALYFCASRGLGGDGTEAFFGQGTRLTVV.

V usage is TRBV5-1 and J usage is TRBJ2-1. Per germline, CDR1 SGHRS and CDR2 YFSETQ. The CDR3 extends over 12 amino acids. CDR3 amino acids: CASSFDFNEQFF.